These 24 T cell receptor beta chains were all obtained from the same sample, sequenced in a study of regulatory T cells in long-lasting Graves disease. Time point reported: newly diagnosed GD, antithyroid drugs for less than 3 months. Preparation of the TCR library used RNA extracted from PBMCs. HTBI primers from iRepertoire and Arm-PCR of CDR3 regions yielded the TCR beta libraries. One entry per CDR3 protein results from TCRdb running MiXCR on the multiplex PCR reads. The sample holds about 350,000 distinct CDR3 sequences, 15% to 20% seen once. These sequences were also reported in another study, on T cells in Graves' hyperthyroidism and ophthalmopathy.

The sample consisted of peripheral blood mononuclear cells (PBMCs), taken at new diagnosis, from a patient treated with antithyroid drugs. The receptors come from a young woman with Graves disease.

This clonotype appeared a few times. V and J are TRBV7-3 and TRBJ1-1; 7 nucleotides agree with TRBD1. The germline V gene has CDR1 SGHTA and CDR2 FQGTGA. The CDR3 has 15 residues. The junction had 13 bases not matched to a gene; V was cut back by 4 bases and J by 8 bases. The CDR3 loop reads CASSSPRAGGTEAFF. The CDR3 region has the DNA TGTGCCAGCAGCTCCCCCAGGGCAGGGGGGACGGAAGCTTTCTTT.

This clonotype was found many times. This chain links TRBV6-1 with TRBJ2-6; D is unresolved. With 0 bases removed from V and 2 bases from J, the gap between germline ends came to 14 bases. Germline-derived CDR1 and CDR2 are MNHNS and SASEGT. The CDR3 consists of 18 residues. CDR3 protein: CASSEARPPRTGANVLTF. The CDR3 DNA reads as TGTGCCAGCAGTGAAGCCCGGCCGCCGAGGACTGGGGCCAACGTCCTGACTTTC.

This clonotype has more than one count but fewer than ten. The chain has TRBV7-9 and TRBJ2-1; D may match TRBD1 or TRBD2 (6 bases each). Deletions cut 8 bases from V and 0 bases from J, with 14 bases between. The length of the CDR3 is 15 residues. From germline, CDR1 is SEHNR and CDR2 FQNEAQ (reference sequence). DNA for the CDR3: TGTGCCAGCGCCGGGGGCGGAAGCTCCTACAATGAGCAGTTCTTC. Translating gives CASAGGGSSYNEQFF.

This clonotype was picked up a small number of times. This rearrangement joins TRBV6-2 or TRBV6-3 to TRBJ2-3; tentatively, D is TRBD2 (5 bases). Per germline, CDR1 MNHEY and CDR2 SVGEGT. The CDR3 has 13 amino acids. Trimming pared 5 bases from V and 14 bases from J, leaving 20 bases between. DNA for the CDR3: TGTGCCAGCAGTAACCCGGACTCCGTTAAACTGTATTTT. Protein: CASSNPDSVKLYF.

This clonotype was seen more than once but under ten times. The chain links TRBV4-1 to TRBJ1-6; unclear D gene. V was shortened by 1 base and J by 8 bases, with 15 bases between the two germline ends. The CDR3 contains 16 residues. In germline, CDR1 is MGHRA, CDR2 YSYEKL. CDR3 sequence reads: CASSQGERVYHSPLHF. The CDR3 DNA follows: TGCGCCAGCAGCCAAGGCGAGAGGGTTTATCATTCACCCCTCCACTTT.

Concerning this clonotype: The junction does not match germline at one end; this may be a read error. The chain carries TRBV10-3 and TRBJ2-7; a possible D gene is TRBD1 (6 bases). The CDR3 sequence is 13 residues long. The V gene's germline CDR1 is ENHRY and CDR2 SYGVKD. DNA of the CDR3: TGTGCCATCAGTTGGACAGACTCCTACAAGCAGTACTTC. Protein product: CAISWTDSYKQYF.

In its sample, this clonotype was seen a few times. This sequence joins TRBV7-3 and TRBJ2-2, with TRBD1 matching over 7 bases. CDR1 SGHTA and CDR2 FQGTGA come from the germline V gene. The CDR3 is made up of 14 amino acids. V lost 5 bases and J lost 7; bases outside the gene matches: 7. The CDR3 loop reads CASSMTGWGGELFF. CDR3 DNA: TGTGCCAGCAGCATGACAGGGTGGGGCGGGGAGCTGTTTTTT.

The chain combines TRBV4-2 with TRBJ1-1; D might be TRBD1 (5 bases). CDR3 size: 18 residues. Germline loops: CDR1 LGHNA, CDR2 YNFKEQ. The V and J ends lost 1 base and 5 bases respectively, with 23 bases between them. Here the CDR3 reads CASSQALLRGRGGTEAFF. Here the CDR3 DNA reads TGTGCCAGCAGCCAAGCCCTCCTCCGAGGGAGGGGAGGTACTGAAGCTTTCTTT.

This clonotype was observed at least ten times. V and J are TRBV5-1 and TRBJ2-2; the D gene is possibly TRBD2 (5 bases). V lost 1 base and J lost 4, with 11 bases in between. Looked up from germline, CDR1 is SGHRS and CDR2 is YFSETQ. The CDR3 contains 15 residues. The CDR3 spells CASSLYGLPTGELFF. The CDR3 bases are TGCGCCAGCAGCTTGTACGGACTCCCCACCGGGGAGCTGTTTTTT.

CDR3 sequence: CASSIDIHEQFF. The CDR3 DNA follows: TGTGCCAGTAGTATAGATATCCATGAGCAGTTCTTC. This sequence joins TRBV19 and TRBJ2-1; no clear D gene. CDR1 is LNHDA and CDR2 is SQIVND in the germline V gene (reference sequence). The CDR3 runs to 12 residues. V gave up 0 bases and J gave up 8 bases, with 5 bases separating them. Using reference TRBV19 and TRBJ2-1 for the parts outside the CDR3, the full variable domain is DGGITQSPKYLFRKEGQNVTLSCEQNLNHDAMYWYRQDPGQGLRLIYYSQIVNDFQKGDIAEGYSVSREKKESFPLTVTSAQKNPTAFYLCASSIDIHEQFFGPGTRLTVL.

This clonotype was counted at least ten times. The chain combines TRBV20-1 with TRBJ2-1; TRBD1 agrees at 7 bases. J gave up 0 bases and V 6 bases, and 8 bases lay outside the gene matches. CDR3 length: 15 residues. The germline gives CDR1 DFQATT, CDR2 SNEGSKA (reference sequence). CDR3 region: CSARGSGSSYNEQFF. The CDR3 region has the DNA TGCAGTGCCAGGGGGAGTGGGAGCTCCTACAATGAGCAGTTCTTC.

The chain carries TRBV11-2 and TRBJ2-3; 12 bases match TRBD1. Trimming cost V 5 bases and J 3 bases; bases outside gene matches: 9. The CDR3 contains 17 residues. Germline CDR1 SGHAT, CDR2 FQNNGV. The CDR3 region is CASSPVWDRGRTDTQYF. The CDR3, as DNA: TGTGCCAGCAGCCCCGTGTGGGACAGGGGGCGTACAGATACGCAGTATTTT.

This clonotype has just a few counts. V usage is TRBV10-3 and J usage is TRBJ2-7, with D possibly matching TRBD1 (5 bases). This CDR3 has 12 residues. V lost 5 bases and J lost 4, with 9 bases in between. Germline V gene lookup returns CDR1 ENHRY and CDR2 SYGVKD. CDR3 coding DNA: TGTGCCATCAGTACGCAGGGATACGAGCAGTACTTC. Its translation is CAISTQGYEQYF.

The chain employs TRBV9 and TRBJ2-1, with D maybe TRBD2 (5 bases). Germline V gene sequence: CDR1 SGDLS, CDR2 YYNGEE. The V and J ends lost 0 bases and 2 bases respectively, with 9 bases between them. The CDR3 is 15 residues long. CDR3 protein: CASSVGAAAYNEQFF. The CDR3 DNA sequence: TGTGCCAGCAGCGTAGGAGCGGCAGCCTACAATGAGCAGTTCTTC.

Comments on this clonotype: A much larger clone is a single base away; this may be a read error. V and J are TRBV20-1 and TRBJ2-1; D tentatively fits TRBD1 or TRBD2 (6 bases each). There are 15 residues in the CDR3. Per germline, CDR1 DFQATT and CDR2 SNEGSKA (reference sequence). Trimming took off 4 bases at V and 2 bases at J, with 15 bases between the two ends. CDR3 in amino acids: CSATNREETYNEQFF. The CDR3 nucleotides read TGCAGTGCTACTAACAGGGAGGAGACCTACAATGAGCAGTTCTTC.

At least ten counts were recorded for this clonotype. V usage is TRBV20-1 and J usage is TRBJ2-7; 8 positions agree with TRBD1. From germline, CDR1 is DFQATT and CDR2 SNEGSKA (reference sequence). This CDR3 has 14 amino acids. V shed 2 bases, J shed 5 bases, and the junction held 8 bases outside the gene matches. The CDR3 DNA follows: TGCAGTGCTAGAACCATGGACAGGGTCCACGAGCAGTACTTC. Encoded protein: CSARTMDRVHEQYF.

The DNA for the CDR3 is TGTGCCAGTCACCACGCGGGAGATGCCTACAATGAGCAGTTCTTC. Its protein product is CASHHAGDAYNEQFF. V gene TRBV19 combines with J gene TRBJ2-1; 7 bases fit TRBD2. J lost 2 bases, V lost 8 bases, and 9 bases had no gene match. This CDR3 has 15 amino acids. Germline V gene data show CDR1 as LNHDA and CDR2 as SQIVND (reference sequence).

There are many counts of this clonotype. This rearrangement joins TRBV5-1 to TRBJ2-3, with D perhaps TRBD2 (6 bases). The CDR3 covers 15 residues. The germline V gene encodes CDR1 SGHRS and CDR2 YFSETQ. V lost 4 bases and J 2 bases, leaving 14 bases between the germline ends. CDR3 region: CASSLRAGFTDTQYF. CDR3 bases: TGCGCCAGCAGCCTACGGGCGGGGTTCACAGATACGCAGTATTTT.

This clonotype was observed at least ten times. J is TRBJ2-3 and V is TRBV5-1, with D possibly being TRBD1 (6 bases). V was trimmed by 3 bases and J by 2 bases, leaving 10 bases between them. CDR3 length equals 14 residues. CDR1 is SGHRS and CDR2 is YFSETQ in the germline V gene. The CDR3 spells CASSSRDNTDTQYF. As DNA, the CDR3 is TGCGCCAGCAGCTCCCGGGACAACACAGATACGCAGTATTTT.

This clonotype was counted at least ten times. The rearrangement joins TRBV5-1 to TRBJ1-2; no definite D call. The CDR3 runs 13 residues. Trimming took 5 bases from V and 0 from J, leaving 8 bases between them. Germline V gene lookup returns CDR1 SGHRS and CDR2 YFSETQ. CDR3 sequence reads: CASRENPNYGYTF. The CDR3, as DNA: TGCGCCAGCAGAGAGAATCCTAACTATGGCTACACCTTC.

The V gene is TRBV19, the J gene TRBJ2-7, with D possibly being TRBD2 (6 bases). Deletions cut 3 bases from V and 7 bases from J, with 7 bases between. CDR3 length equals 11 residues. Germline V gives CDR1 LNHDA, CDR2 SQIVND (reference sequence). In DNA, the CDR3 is TGTGCCAGTAGTATCGCGGGGGAGCAGTACTTC. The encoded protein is CASSIAGEQYF.

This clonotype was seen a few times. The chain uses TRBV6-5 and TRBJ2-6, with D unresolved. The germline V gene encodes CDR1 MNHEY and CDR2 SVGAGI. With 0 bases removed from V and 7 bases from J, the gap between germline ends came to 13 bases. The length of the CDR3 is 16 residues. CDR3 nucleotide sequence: TGTGCCAGCAGTTACTCGAAACCCTCTGCTGCCAACGTCCTGACTTTC. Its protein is CASSYSKPSAANVLTF.

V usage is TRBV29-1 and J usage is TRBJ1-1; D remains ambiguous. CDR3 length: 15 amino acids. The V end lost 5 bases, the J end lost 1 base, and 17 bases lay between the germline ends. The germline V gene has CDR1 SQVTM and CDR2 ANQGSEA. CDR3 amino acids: CSVPGRKFGNTEAFF. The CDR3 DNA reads TGCAGCGTTCCGGGCAGAAAATTTGGGAACACTGAAGCTTTCTTT. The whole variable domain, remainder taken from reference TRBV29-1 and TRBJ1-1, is SAVISQKPSRDICQRGTSLTIQCQVDSQVTMMFWYRQQPGQSLTLIATANQGSEATYESGFVIDKFPISRPNLTFSTLTVSNMSPEDSSIYLCSVPGRKFGNTEAFFGQGTRLTVV.

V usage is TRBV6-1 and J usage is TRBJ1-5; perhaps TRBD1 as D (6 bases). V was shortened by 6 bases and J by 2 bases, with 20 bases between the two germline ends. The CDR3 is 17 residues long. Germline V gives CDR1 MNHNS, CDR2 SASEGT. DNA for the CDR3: TGTGCCAGCAGCCCTGGATCCAGGGGTGGTGGCAATCAGCCCCAGCATTTT. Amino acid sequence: CASSPGSRGGGNQPQHF.